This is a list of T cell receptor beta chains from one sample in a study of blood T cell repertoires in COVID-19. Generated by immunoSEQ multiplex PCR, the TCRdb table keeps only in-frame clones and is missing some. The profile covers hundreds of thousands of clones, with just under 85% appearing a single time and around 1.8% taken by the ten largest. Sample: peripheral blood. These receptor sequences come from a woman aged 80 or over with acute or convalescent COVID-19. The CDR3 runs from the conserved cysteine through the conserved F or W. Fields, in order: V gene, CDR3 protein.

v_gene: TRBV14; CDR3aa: CASSFQRGIGNTIYF
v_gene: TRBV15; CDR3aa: CATSRDSDRGRGTQYF
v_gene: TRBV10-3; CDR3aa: CAISEQEFLDEQYF
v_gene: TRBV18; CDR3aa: CASSPKNRGTDTQYF
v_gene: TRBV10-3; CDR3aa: CAISRGGTDTQYF
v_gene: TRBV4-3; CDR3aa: CASSQGGGANTGELFF
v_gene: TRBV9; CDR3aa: CASSDPVTGSGSYNSPLHF
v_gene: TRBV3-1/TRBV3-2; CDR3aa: CASSQSRGGVYGYTF
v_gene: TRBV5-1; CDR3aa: CATKPGTGPNYGYTF
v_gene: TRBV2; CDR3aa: CASGRGIGSPLHF
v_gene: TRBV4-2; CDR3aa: CASSQVGQGVNEKLFF
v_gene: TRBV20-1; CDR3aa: CSATAAFF
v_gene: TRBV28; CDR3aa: CASSSGQRDTGELFF
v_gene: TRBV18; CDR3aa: CASSGGAGRDTQYF
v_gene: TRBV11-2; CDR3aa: CASSLGFREEPQDF
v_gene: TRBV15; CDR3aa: CATSTGGTEAFF
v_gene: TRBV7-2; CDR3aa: CASSPRTGDGQPQHF
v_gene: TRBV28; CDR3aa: CASSNTGATNEKLFF
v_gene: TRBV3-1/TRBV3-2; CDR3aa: CASSQGQGRQPQHF
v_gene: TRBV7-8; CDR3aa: CASSFRSGGAGGETQYF
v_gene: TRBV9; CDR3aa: CASSDRAHSTDTQYF
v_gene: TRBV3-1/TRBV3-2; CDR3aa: CASSQANAEQYF
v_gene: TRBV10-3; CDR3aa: CAISAGQDWYEQYF
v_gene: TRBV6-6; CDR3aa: CASLAGGTDTQYF
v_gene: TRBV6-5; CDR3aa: CASSYGDRGDTEAFF
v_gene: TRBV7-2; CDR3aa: CASSLYSFPGTGRYQPQHF
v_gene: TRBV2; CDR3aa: CASSDRVETQYF
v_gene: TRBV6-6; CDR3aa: CASSYQGSMNTEAFF
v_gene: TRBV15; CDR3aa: CATSSPGQGYSNQPQHF